This is a list of T cell receptor beta chains from one sample in a study of shared clonotypes between healthy human individuals. Measured with immunoSEQ multiplex PCR; TCRdb has only the in-frame clones, and not every one. The sample holds nearly 2 million clones, approximately 95% seen once. Sequencing was carried out using naive CD8+ T cells sorted from blood. These receptors were obtained from a man aged 18 to 30 in good health. The CDR3 runs from the conserved cysteine through the conserved F or W. A D gene is named only where the DNA matches it firmly. The size of a clone is reported for some rows only, either as once, few or many, or as a class for expanded clones.

V,D,J,size,DNA,CDR3
TRBV11-2,.,TRBJ2-7,.,TGTGCCAGCAGCACCCCCGGGACAAAACTACCCTACGAGCAGTACTTC,CASSTPGTKLPYEQYF
TRBV6-6,.,TRBJ2-3,.,TGTGCCAGCAGTTACTCGAGTACTAGCACAGATACGCAGTATTTT,CASSYSSTSTDTQYF
TRBV27,TRBD1,TRBJ2-2,.,TGTGCCAGCAGTTCGACCGGGACAGGGTACGGGGAGCTGTTTTTT,CASSSTGTGYGELFF
TRBV2,TRBD1,TRBJ2-5,.,TGTGCCAGCAGTCAGCCGGGACAGGGGGAGGAGACCCAGTACTTC,CASSQPGQGEETQYF
TRBV27,TRBD1,TRBJ2-6,once,TGTGCCAGCAGTTCGACAGGGTTTCTCTCTGGGGCCAACGTCCTGACTTTC,CASSSTGFLSGANVLTF
TRBV27,TRBD1,TRBJ1-1,once,TGTGCCAGCAGTGTCCTCCATAAAACAGGGGTGAACACTGAAGCTTTCTTT,CASSVLHKTGVNTEAFF
TRBV5-6,.,TRBJ2-1,.,TGTGCCAGCATGTGGGGTAGCGCCGACAATGAGCAGTTCTTC,CASMWGSADNEQFF
TRBV7-9,.,TRBJ2-1,.,TGTGCCAGCAGCTTAGCTCAGGGGTCCTACAATGAGCAGTTCTTC,CASSLAQGSYNEQFF
TRBV7-6,.,TRBJ1-1,.,TGTGCCAGCAGCTTAGAGTCTTTCGGGTTGAACACTGAAGCTTTCTTT,CASSLESFGLNTEAFF
TRBV7-2,.,TRBJ1-2,.,TGTGCCAGCAGCTCATCGGGGATGATCGGCTACACCTTC,CASSSSGMIGYTF
TRBV7-9,.,TRBJ2-1,.,TGTGCCAGCAGCTCAATCACCGGTAGCCGTTCCTACAATGAGCAGTTCTTC,CASSSITGSRSYNEQFF
TRBV6-5,.,TRBJ1-2,.,TGTGCCAGCAGTTACATGGGGCTGGAAGGCTACACCTTC,CASSYMGLEGYTF
TRBV18,.,TRBJ2-5,.,TGTGCCAGCTCACCAAGGGATGAGGAGACCCAGTACTTC,CASSPRDEETQYF
TRBV19,TRBD2,TRBJ2-7,.,TGTGCCAGTAGTATCGCGGGGGGCGCGACCAGCGAGCAGTACTTC,CASSIAGGATSEQYF
TRBV27,.,TRBJ1-5,once,TGTGCCAGCAGTTTAAACCCGTGGGTAGAACAGCCCCAGCATTTT,CASSLNPWVEQPQHF
TRBV7-9,.,TRBJ2-7,.,TGTGCCAGCAGCTCACCGCTGGGGAAAGGAGCCTACGAGCAGTACTTC,CASSSPLGKGAYEQYF
TRBV10-1,TRBD2,TRBJ2-1,.,TGCGCCAGCAGTGCGGGAGGGCCTGACCATGAGCAGTTCTTC,CASSAGGPDHEQFF
TRBV4-1,.,TRBJ2-7,.,TGCGCCAGCAGCATTAATTTGGAAGTCTCCCAGTACTTC,CASSINLEVSQYF
TRBV10-1,.,TRBJ2-7,.,TGCGCCAGCAGTGATGGGCAGATTGCCTACGAGCAGTACTTC,CASSDGQIAYEQYF
TRBV6-5,.,TRBJ2-5,.,TGTGCCAGCAGTTACGGTAACGACAGGGAGGGAGAGACCCAGTACTTC,CASSYGNDREGETQYF
TRBV27,.,TRBJ2-3,once,TGTGCCAGCAGCAAAGATACAGGGCCCCCCACAGATACGCAGTATTTT,CASSKDTGPPTDTQYF
TRBV19,.,TRBJ2-7,.,TGTGCCAGTAGTATGAACAGGGCCTACGAGCAGTACTTC,CASSMNRAYEQYF
TRBV5-1,.,TRBJ2-7,.,TGCGCCAGCAGCTTGGTTGTCTCCTACGAGCAGTACTTC,CASSLVVSYEQYF
TRBV7-6,.,TRBJ1-3,.,TGTGCCAGCAGCTTTGCGCCAGGGGAAGGTTCGGGAAACACCATATATTTT,CASSFAPGEGSGNTIYF
TRBV7-9,TRBD1,TRBJ2-7,.,TGTGCCAGCAGCTTGTCTTATGCTCGGACAGGGTCCTACGAGCAGTACTTC,CASSLSYARTGSYEQYF
TRBV2,.,TRBJ1-5,.,TGTGCCAGCAGTGCACGGGACATGGGGAATCAGCCCCAGCATTTT,CASSARDMGNQPQHF
TRBV10-3,.,TRBJ2-2,.,TGTGCCATCAGTGAGGTCAACACCGGGGAGCTGTTTTTT,CAISEVNTGELFF
TRBV6-1,.,TRBJ1-1,.,TGTGCCAGTTCCCCTATCGGTATTCGGAACACTGAAGCTTTCTTT,CASSPIGIRNTEAFF
TRBV10-1,TRBD2,TRBJ2-2,.,TGCGCCAGCAGTGAGTCGATTAGCGGGAGGATCGGGGAGCTGTTTTTT,CASSESISGRIGELFF
TRBV4-1,TRBD1,TRBJ2-7,.,TGCGCCAGCAGTCAAGAAGTACAGGGGTCCTACGAGCAGTACTTC,CASSQEVQGSYEQYF
TRBV30,.,TRBJ2-5,.,TGTGCCTGGAATCGACTAAGGGGCCAAGAGACCCAGTACTTC,CAWNRLRGQETQYF
TRBV27,.,TRBJ2-1,.,TGTGCCAGCAGCCAAGCGGGCTACAATGAGCAGTTCTTC,CASSQAGYNEQFF
TRBV6-5,.,TRBJ1-1,.,TGTGCCAGCAGTTACTCTTTACGTTTGACTGAAGCTTTCTTT,CASSYSLRLTEAFF
TRBV28,TRBD1,TRBJ2-4,.,TGTGCCAGCAGTTATGGGACAGGTCAGATTCAGTACTTC,CASSYGTGQIQYF
TRBV2,.,TRBJ1-1,once,TGTGCCGGCTCCGGGGGGATGAACACTGAAGCTTTCTTT,CAGSGGMNTEAFF
TRBV7-3,TRBD1,TRBJ2-3,.,TGTGCCAGCAGCCGTTGGGGGACAGGGTTAGCAGATACGCAGTATTTT,CASSRWGTGLADTQYF
TRBV2,.,TRBJ2-7,.,TGTGCCAGCAGTGAGGGGAATCACTACGAGCAGTACTTC,CASSEGNHYEQYF
TRBV5-6,TRBD1,TRBJ2-1,once,TGTGCCAGCAGCCTGGGACAGAATGCCTACAATGAGCAGTTCTTC,CASSLGQNAYNEQFF
TRBV10-3,.,TRBJ2-3,.,TGTGCCATCAGGGGGGGCCCCATCGAGGATACGCAGTATTTT,CAIRGGPIEDTQYF
TRBV5-4,.,TRBJ1-2,few,TGTGCCAGCAGCCATGGGGATGGCTACACCTTC,CASSHGDGYTF
TRBV7-2,TRBD2,TRBJ2-1,.,TGTGCCAGCAGCGCTACTAGCGGGAGGGACAATGAGCAGTTCTTC,CASSATSGRDNEQFF
TRBV11-2,TRBD2,TRBJ2-5,.,TGTGCCAGCAGCTTAGGAGTACTAGCGGGAGTGTCAGAGACCCAGTACTTC,CASSLGVLAGVSETQYF
TRBV14,TRBD1,TRBJ1-2,.,TGTGCCAGCAGCCAGTTGGGACAGGCCTATGGCTACACCTTC,CASSQLGQAYGYTF
TRBV19,TRBD1,TRBJ1-1,.,TGTGCCAGTAGTATAGGCACAGGGGGCTACACTGAAGCTTTCTTT,CASSIGTGGYTEAFF
TRBV4-1,.,TRBJ1-1,.,TGCGCCAGCAGCCAAGATCGGGGGGTGGCTGAAGCTTTCTTT,CASSQDRGVAEAFF
TRBV16,TRBD2,TRBJ2-7,.,TGTGCCAGCAGCCACACCGGGACTAGCGGGAGGAGGCCCTACGAGCAGTACTTC,CASSHTGTSGRRPYEQYF
TRBV6-5,.,TRBJ2-7,once,TGTGCCAGCAGTTACTCGGTTGGTGAAACGGGCTACGAGCAGTACTTC,CASSYSVGETGYEQYF
TRBV27,.,TRBJ1-6,.,TGTGCCAGCAGTCCCCGAGGGTCACCCCTCCACTTT,CASSPRGSPLHF
TRBV9,.,TRBJ2-7,.,TGTGCCAGCAGCGGGGTCATTGGCTACGAGCAGTACTTC,CASSGVIGYEQYF
TRBV5-6,TRBD2,TRBJ2-1,.,TGTGCCAGCAGCTTGGGGACTAGCTCCTACAATGAGCAGTTCTTC,CASSLGTSSYNEQFF
TRBV7-8,TRBD2,TRBJ2-7,.,TGTGCCAGCAGCTTGGCTGGGACTAGCGGGAACTACGAGCAGTACTTC,CASSLAGTSGNYEQYF
TRBV6-6,.,TRBJ1-5,once,TGTGCCAGCAGGGCAGGGGCCGAGGGCAATCAGCCCCAGCATTTT,CASRAGAEGNQPQHF
TRBV6-5,.,TRBJ1-2,.,TGTGCCAGCAGTGCCGCAGGTTCATATGGCTACACCTTC,CASSAAGSYGYTF
TRBV11-2,.,TRBJ1-5,.,TGTGCCAGCAGCTTAGGATCTGGGAACGGTCAGCCCCAGCATTTT,CASSLGSGNGQPQHF
TRBV10-2,TRBD2,TRBJ2-3,.,TGCGCCAGCAGTGTGGGACTAGCGGGAATTGAGAATACGCAGTATTTT,CASSVGLAGIENTQYF